These 15 T cell receptor beta chains were sequenced from one sample in a study of radiation and T cells in renal cell carcinoma (TCRdb year 2020). The time point label on this specimen signifies: blood 2 weeks post-SBRT. What this sample's treatment or condition label stands for: 15 Gy SBRT to primary tumor, nephrectomy 4 weeks later. The method was the immunoSEQ multiplex PCR assay. TCRdb holds this immuneACCESS table with in-frame rearrangements only. Some clones are missing; in checked studies, unresolved V genes explain under half, and the rest has no known cause. Present in this sample are 150,000 to 180,000 clones, approximately 86% of which were seen just once. The top ten clonotypes cover roughly 13% of the sample. The specimen was blood, collected from a patient whose treatment included radiotherapy and nephrectomy. These receptors were taken from a woman between 45 and 65 years old with renal cell carcinoma.

The chain is built from TRBV5-5 and TRBJ2-7; 11 nucleotides match TRBD1. The ends lost 0 bases at V and 7 bases at J; junction bases unmatched: 6. Per the germline V gene, CDR1 is SGHKS and CDR2 is YYEKEE (reference sequence). The length of the CDR3 is 15 residues. CDR3 sequence reads: CASSLAGTGGEEQYF. CDR3 nucleotide sequence: TGTGCCAGCAGCTTGGCCGGGACAGGGGGTGAAGAGCAGTACTTC.

This clone was observed a single time. The chain couples TRBV7-2 to TRBJ1-2; no definite D call. This CDR3 spans 13 amino acids. Trimming left V 3 bases short and J 0 bases short, with 5 bases between. Germline V gene lookup returns CDR1 SGHTA and CDR2 FQGNSA. Here the CDR3 DNA reads TGTGCCAGCAGCTTCGGTCCTAACTATGGCTACACCTTC. Translation gives CASSFGPNYGYTF.

This clone was recorded once. The chain recombines TRBV7-3 with TRBJ2-2; TRBD2 agrees at 13 bases. The CDR3 totals 16 residues. Germline CDR1 and CDR2: SGHTA and FQGTGA. With V trimmed by 5 bases and J by 4 bases, 4 bases remained unmatched. CDR3 DNA: TGTGCCAGCAGCCCGGGACTAGCGGGGACCACCGGGGAGCTGTTTTTT. Translation: CASSPGLAGTTGELFF.

The rearrangement uses TRBV19 and TRBJ1-5; the D gene is possibly TRBD1 (6 bases). The CDR3 has 15 amino acids. Germline lookup yields CDR1 LNHDA and CDR2 SQIVND (reference sequence). Trimming removed 0 bases from V and 4 bases from J, with 10 bases in between. CDR3 DNA: TGTGCCAGTAGTATAGACAGGGGCGAAAATCAGCCCCAGCATTTT. Translation: CASSIDRGENQPQHF.

The chain is built from TRBV6-6 and TRBJ1-1; possibly TRBD1 for D (5 bases). There are 13 residues in the CDR3. Trimming left V 5 bases short and J 5 bases short, with 12 bases between. CDR1 MNHNY and CDR2 SVGAGI come from the germline V gene (reference sequence). The CDR3 DNA reads TGTGCCAGCAGTACGCCGGGGACTACTGAAGCTTTCTTT. Its translation: CASSTPGTTEAFF.

The chain uses TRBV2 and TRBJ1-5, with 9 nucleotides matching TRBD1. The CDR3 extends over 15 amino acids. Germline V gives CDR1 SNHLY, CDR2 FYNNEI. With 5 bases clipped from V and 4 bases from J, the junction kept 6 bases outside the gene matches. This CDR3 reads CASSRTGAENQPQHF. In DNA form, the CDR3 reads TGTGCCAGCAGTCGGACAGGGGCGGAAAATCAGCCCCAGCATTTT.

This clone was found once. The rearrangement uses TRBV11-1 and TRBJ2-7; TRBD1 agrees at 8 bases. Germline V gene lookup returns CDR1 SGHAT and CDR2 FQDESV (reference sequence). Trimming took 5 bases from V and 1 from J; bases not matched to a gene: 10. This CDR3 contains 16 residues. For the CDR3, the DNA is TGTGCCAGCAGCACTTTTACCGGGACAGGATCCTACGAGCAGTACTTC. This gives the protein CASSTFTGTGSYEQYF.

In its sample, this clone was seen a few times. V and J are TRBV4-2 and TRBJ1-1; no reliable D call. V lost 0 bases and J 6 bases, leaving 8 bases between the germline ends. The germline V gene has CDR1 LGHNA and CDR2 YNFKEQ. The CDR3 has 13 amino acids. Here the CDR3 DNA reads TGTGCCAGCAGCCAAGAGAGATGGGCTGAAGCTTTCTTT. Protein sequence: CASSQERWAEAFF.

The chain joins TRBV6-6 to TRBJ2-3; 7 bases match TRBD1. This CDR3 is built from 15 residues. V was clipped by 6 bases and J by 0 bases; unmatched bases: 6. The germline V gene encodes CDR1 MNHNY and CDR2 SVGAGI (reference sequence). The CDR3 nucleotides are TGTGCCAGCAGGGAAGGACAGGCGAGCACAGATACGCAGTATTTT. Its protein product is CASREGQASTDTQYF.

The CDR3 here is CASSYDRGPYNEQFF. CDR3 nucleotide sequence: TGTGCCAGCAGTTACGACAGGGGACCCTACAATGAGCAGTTCTTC. The chain combines TRBV7-2 with TRBJ2-1; TRBD1 matches at 8 bases. V lost 6 bases to trimming and J lost 2 bases; unmatched junction nucleotides: 6. The CDR3 is made up of 15 amino acids. Per germline, CDR1 SGHTA and CDR2 FQGNSA.

This chain joins TRBV4-2 and TRBJ1-5; 8 bases are shared with TRBD1. This CDR3 is 16 amino acids long. From germline, CDR1 is LGHNA and CDR2 YNFKEQ. V was pared by 3 bases and J by 4 bases, with 8 bases of the junction left unmatched. CDR3 DNA: TGTGCCAGCAGCCATTTCGGTACAGGGGGAAATCAGCCCCAGCATTTT. Translating it yields CASSHFGTGGNQPQHF.

This clone was recorded only once. The chain is built from TRBV14 and TRBJ2-2; D is perhaps TRBD1 (5 bases). CDR1 and CDR2 (germline): SGHDN, FVKESK. V gave up 2 bases and J gave up 7 bases, with 14 bases separating them. The CDR3 covers 15 residues. The chain's CDR3 is CASSQPRVVGGELFF. DNA for the CDR3: TGTGCCAGCAGCCAACCCAGGGTAGTTGGCGGGGAGCTGTTTTTT. Looking up the rest from reference TRBV14 and TRBJ2-2 gives the full variable domain: EAGVTQFPSHSVIEKGQTVTLRCDPISGHDNLYWYRRVMGKEIKFLLHFVKESKQDESGMPNNRFLAERTGGTYSTLKVQPAELEDSGVYFCASSQPRVVGGELFFGEGSRLTVL.

Regarding this clone: The identical CDR3 is also encoded by other nucleotide sequences in the sample. The J gene is TRBJ2-7, the V gene TRBV19, with TRBD1 matching 9 bases. The CDR3 has 15 residues. Losses at the gene ends were 5 bases for V and 1 base for J; bases not matched to a gene: 6. Germline CDR1 and CDR2: LNHDA and SQIVND (reference sequence). The DNA for the CDR3 is TGTGCCAGTAGTGCTCCGGGACAGGGTTCCTACGAGCAGTACTTC. Its translation: CASSAPGQGSYEQYF.

As regards this clone: The identical CDR3 is also encoded by other nucleotide sequences in the sample. This chain uses TRBV5-1 with TRBJ1-1; D is uncertain. The CDR3 length is 14 residues. V was shortened by 0 bases and J by 0 bases, with 6 bases between the two germline ends. Germline loops: CDR1 SGHRS, CDR2 YFSETQ. The CDR3 loop is CASSLDGLNTEAFF. As DNA, the CDR3 is TGCGCCAGCAGCTTGGATGGGTTGAACACTGAAGCTTTCTTT.

This rearrangement joins TRBV2 to TRBJ2-3, with D possibly being TRBD1 (5 bases). Germline V gene lookup returns CDR1 SNHLY and CDR2 FYNNEI. Trimming took off 8 bases at V and 2 bases at J, with 14 bases between the two ends. The CDR3 extends over 14 amino acids. The CDR3 spells CASLQQANTDTQYF. The CDR3 region has the DNA TGTGCCAGCTTACAACAGGCGAACACAGATACGCAGTATTTT.